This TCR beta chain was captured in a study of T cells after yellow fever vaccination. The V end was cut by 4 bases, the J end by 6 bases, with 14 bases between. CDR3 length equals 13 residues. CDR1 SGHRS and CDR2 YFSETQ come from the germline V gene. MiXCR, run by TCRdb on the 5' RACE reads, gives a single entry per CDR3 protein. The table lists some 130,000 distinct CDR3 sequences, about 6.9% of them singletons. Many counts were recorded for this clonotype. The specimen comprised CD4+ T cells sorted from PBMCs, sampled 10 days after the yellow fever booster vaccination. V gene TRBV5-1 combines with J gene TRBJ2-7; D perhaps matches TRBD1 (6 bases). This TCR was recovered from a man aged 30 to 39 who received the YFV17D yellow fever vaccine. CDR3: CASSNLQGSEQYF. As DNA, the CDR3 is TGCGCCAGCAGCAACCTACAGGGCAGCGAGCAGTACTTC.